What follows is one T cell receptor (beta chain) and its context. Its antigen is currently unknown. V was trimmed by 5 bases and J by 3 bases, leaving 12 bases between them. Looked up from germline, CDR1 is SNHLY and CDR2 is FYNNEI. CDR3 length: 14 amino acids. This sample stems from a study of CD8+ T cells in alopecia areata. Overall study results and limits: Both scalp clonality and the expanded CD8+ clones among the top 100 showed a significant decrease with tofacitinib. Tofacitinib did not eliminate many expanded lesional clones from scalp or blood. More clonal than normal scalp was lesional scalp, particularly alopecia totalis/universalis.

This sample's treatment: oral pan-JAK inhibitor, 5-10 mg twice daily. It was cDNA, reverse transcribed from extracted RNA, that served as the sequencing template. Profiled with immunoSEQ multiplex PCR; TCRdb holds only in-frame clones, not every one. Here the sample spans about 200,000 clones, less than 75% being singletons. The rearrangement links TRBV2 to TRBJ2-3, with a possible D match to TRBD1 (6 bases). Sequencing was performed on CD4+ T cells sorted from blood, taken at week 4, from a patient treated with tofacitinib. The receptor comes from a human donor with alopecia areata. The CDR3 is CASSFLTGTDTQYF. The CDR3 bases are TGTGCCAGCAGTTTTTTGACAGGAACAGATACGCAGTATTTT.